The clone carrying this T cell receptor (beta chain) was seen many times. The ends lost 5 bases at V and 3 bases at J; junction bases unmatched: 8. The germline CDR1 and CDR2 sequences are LNHDA and SQIVND (reference sequence). The CDR3 has 15 amino acids. The sample belongs to a study of blood T cell repertoires in COVID-19. The method was immunoSEQ multiplex PCR; TCRdb's version includes in-frame clones alone and lacks a portion of them. This table holds some 270,000 clones, about 86% found once. The source material was peripheral blood. This TCR was sampled from a person aged 65-85 years with COVID-19, enrolled during active disease. This chain uses TRBV19 with TRBJ2-5, with 8 bases matching TRBD1. The CDR3 sequence: CASSALGTGKETQYF. The CDR3 DNA follows: TGTGCCAGTAGTGCCCTTGGGACAGGAAAAGAGACCCAGTACTTC.